This T cell receptor (beta chain) stems from a study of T cell responses to AZD1222 COVID-19 vaccine. Using immunoSEQ multiplex PCR, the repertoire was profiled, and TCRdb retains in-frame clones only, with some absent. The sample consists of 140,000 or so clones, 80% to 90% of them appearing once. Notes on the study in general: Spike-specific TCR breadth and depth were elevated following two AZD1222 doses.

This clone was seen more than once but under ten times. Its target is unknown. The starting material was peripheral blood, obtained on day 0 of AZD1222 vaccination. The receptor was derived from an adult in good health.

The CDR3 loop reads CASSLGKLNTEAFF. The CDR3 DNA reads as TGTGCCAGCAGCTTAGGGAAGTTGAACACTGAAGCTTTCTTT. The genes are TRBV7-6 and TRBJ1-1; D is ambiguous. The length of the CDR3 is 14 residues. Germline V gives CDR1 SGHVS, CDR2 FNYEAQ. V was shortened by 1 base and J by 0 bases, with 6 bases between the two germline ends.